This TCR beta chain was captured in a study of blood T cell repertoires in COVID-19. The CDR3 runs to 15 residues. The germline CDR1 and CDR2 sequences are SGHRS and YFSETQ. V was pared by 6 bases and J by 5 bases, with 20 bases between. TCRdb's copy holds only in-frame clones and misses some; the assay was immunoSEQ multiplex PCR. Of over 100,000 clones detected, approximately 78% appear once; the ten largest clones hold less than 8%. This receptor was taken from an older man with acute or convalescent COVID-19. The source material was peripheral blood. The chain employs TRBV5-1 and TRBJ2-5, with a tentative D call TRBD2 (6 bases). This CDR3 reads CASTPQASGRETQYF. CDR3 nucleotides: TGCGCCAGCACACCACAGGCGAGCGGGCGGGAGACCCAGTACTTC.